Shown below are 21 T cell receptor delta chains from a single sample sequenced in a study of gammadelta T cells in human blood. TCRdb reanalysed the RT-PCR reads via CATT. This table has about 800 delta-chain clones, more than 50% appearing once. The sequenced material came from Vgamma9Vdelta2 gamma-delta T cells from infant blood. Every receptor here comes from a human donor.

Points on this clone: The protein recorded in TCRdb matches a much larger clone and deviates from this DNA's translation at residue 13, suggesting a read error; the protein here is obtained by translating the DNA. This chain joins TRDV2 and TRDJ2; TRDD3 agrees at 12 bases. In germline, CDR1 is GEAIGNYY, CDR2 EKD. This CDR3 is built from 17 residues. Written as DNA, the CDR3 is TGTGCCTGTGACACCCTACTGGGGGATACTTTGACAACACAACTCTTCTTT. Its protein product is CACDTLLGDTLTTQLFF.

This clone is judged large. The sample has other DNA sequences that encode this CDR3 too. The V gene is TRDV2, the J gene TRDJ3; 12 bases are a match to TRDD3. Germline V gives CDR1 GEAIGNYY, CDR2 EKD. This CDR3 comprises 21 residues. The V segment lost 3 bases and the J segment 0 bases; nucleotides outside the gene matches: 11. CDR3 coding DNA: TGTGCCTGTGACTCGTTACTGGGGGATACCGGCCTCTCCTGGGACACCCGACAGATGTTTTTC. This codes for CACDSLLGDTGLSWDTRQMFF.

This clone is large in the sample. The same CDR3 is also encoded by other DNA sequences in this sample. The V call is TRDV2, the J call TRDJ3; 9 positions agree with TRDD3. The CDR3 length is 19 residues. The trim removed 3 bases at V and 0 bases at J, leaving 8 bases unmatched. Germline V CDR1 and CDR2: GEAIGNYY, EKD. The CDR3 loop reads CACDDGGIQGSWDTRQMFF. The CDR3, as DNA: TGTGCCTGTGACGACGGGGGGATACAAGGCTCCTGGGACACCCGACAGATGTTTTTC.

Worth noting for this clone: With a far larger clone one base away, a read error is the likely cause. The chain recombines TRDV2 with TRDJ1; TRDD3 matches 8 bases. V gave up 3 bases and J gave up 0 bases; unmatched junction bases: 23. The length of the CDR3 is 21 residues. The V gene's germline CDR1 is GEAIGNYY and CDR2 EKD. CDR3 sequence reads: CACDSLENRLRDTKYTDKLIF. The CDR3, as DNA: TGTGCCTGTGACTCCCTCGAAAACAGACTGAGGGATACGAAGTACACCGATAAACTCATCTTT.

Concerning this clone itself: A far larger clone lies a single base away; this is likely a read error. Other DNA sequences in the sample encode the same CDR3. This rearrangement joins TRDV2 to TRDJ1; 11 nucleotides match TRDD3. CDR3 size: 14 residues. Germline V gene sequence: CDR1 GEAIGNYY, CDR2 EKD. In nucleotides, the CDR3 is TGTGCCTGCGACACCTGGGGGATACCCGATAAACTCATCTTT. Amino acid sequence: CACDTWGIPDKLIF.

For this clone: This likely stems from a read error, as it lies one base from a far larger clone. This chain joins TRDV2 and TRDJ3, with TRDD3 identical over 10 bases. J lost 2 bases, V lost 3 bases, and 9 bases had no gene match. Germline V CDR1 and CDR2: GEAIGNYY, EKD. The length of the CDR3 is 19 residues. The CDR3 sequence is CACDLMGDTGTWDTRQMFF. The CDR3 DNA sequence: TGTGCCTGTGACTTAATGGGGGATACAGGGACCTGGGACACCCGACAGATGTTTTTC.

To note about this clone: The mismatch at residue 14 between this DNA's translation and the TCRdb protein of a much larger clone likely reflects a read error; the protein shown is translated from the DNA. This chain links TRDV2 with TRDJ2, with 13 bases lining up with TRDD3. The CDR3 has 20 residues. Losses at the gene ends were 0 bases for V and 4 bases for J; bases not matched to a gene: 13. The germline gives CDR1 GEAIGNYY, CDR2 EKD. CDR3 sequence: CACDTGDLLGDTHKTAQLFF. The CDR3 DNA is TGTGCCTGTGACACCGGAGATCTACTGGGGGATACGCACAAGACAGCACAACTCTTCTTT.

Note on this clone: A far larger clone differs by one base, so this is likely a read error. This chain links TRDV2 with TRDJ3; 8 bases map to TRDD3. The CDR3 loop spans 18 amino acids. Germline lookup yields CDR1 GEAIGNYY and CDR2 EKD. In nucleotides, the CDR3 is TGTGCCTGTGACACCGGCTGGGGGAGCTCCTGGGACACCCGACATATGTTTTTC. This sequence encodes CACDTGWGSSWDTRHMFF.

Details on this clone: This likely reflects a read error, since a far larger clone is one base away. The gene calls are TRDV2 and TRDJ1, with D possibly TRDD3 on 6 matching bases. The CDR3 spans 15 residues. Germline lookup yields CDR1 GEAIGNYY and CDR2 EKD. Trimming pared 2 bases from V and 2 bases from J, leaving 14 bases between. CDR3 sequence: CACDNLVDTTDKLIF. CDR3 DNA sequence: TGTGCCTGTGACAACCTGGTGGATACTACCGATAAACTCATCTTT.

This clone came up a few times. V gene TRDV2 combines with J gene TRDJ3; TRDD3 agrees at 13 bases. The CDR3 sequence is 19 residues long. The V gene end was trimmed by 2 bases and the J gene end by 0 bases; junction bases not matched to a gene: 3. The V gene's germline CDR1 is GEAIGNYY and CDR2 EKD. The CDR3 region has the DNA TGTGCCTGTGACATACTGGGGGATACGCGCTCCTGGGACACCCGACAGATGTTTTTC. Translation: CACDILGDTRSWDTRQMFF.

Concerning this clone itself: It differs at one base from a far larger clone, so likely a read error. V is TRDV2 and J is TRDJ2, with 11 bases matching TRDD3. This CDR3 region has 14 residues. CDR1 GEAIGNYY and CDR2 EKD come from the germline V gene. V gave up 2 bases and J gave up 7 bases; unmatched junction bases: 2. CDR3 DNA sequence: TGTGCCTGTGACAAACTGGGGGATATAGCACAACTCTTCTTT. It translates to CACDKLGDIAQLFF.

About this clone: A read error likely explains this, since a far larger clone differs by one base. The V and J genes are TRDV2 and TRDJ1, with 12 nucleotides matching TRDD3. J lost 0 bases, V lost 3 bases, and 4 bases had no gene match. CDR3 length: 16 amino acids. From germline, CDR1 is GEAIGNYY and CDR2 EKD. The CDR3 loop is CACDPLGDTNTDKLIF. CDR3 DNA: TGTGCCTGTGACCCACTGGGGGATACTAACACCGATAAACTCATCTTT.

Details on this clone: The protein held in TCRdb is that of a much larger clone and does not match this DNA's translation at residue 5, likely because of a read error; the protein shown is translated from the DNA. The chain couples TRDV2 to TRDJ2; 13 nucleotides align to TRDD3. The junction had 16 bases not matched to a gene; V was cut back by 3 bases and J by 4 bases. Germline V gene data show CDR1 as GEAIGNYY and CDR2 as EKD. This CDR3 comprises 20 residues. As DNA, the CDR3 is TGTGCCTGTGACCCCGGAGATCTACTGGGGGATACGCACAGGACAGCACAACTCTTCTTT. This sequence encodes CACDPGDLLGDTHRTAQLFF.

This clone rates as large. Other DNA sequences in the same sample also yield this CDR3. V is TRDV2 and J is TRDJ3; TRDD3 might be the D (6 bases). V lost 0 bases, J lost 0 bases, and 14 bases lay in between. Germline CDR1 reads GEAIGNYY; CDR2 reads EKD. This CDR3 contains 19 residues. The CDR3 here is CACDTAGMKNSWDTRQMFF. CDR3 DNA sequence: TGTGCCTGTGACACCGCGGGGATGAAGAACTCCTGGGACACCCGACAGATGTTTTTC.

As to this clone: TCRdb's protein, taken from a much larger clone, differs from this DNA's translation at residue 11, likely owing to a read error; the protein displayed comes from the DNA. This sequence joins TRDV2 and TRDJ1, with 8 bases that match TRDD3. Germline lookup yields CDR1 GEAIGNYY and CDR2 EKD. Unmatched junction bases numbered 19, after V lost 3 bases and J lost 8 bases. The CDR3 totals 17 residues. The CDR3 region has the DNA TGTGCCTGTGACGTCCTAACTGGGGGCCCCGCCGATAGAAAACTCATCTTT. Its protein is CACDVLTGGPADRKLIF.

A note on this clone: It differs at one base from a far larger clone, so likely a read error. The V gene is TRDV2, the J gene TRDJ2; 13 positions agree with TRDD3. With V trimmed by 0 bases and J by 7 bases, 13 bases remained unmatched. Germline assignment: CDR1 GEAIGNYY and CDR2 EKD. The CDR3 has 19 amino acids. CDR3 in amino acids: CACDTPTGGYVRGGAQLFF. In DNA, the CDR3 is TGTGCCTGTGACACCCCTACTGGGGGATACGTGAGGGGAGGAGCACAACTCTTCTTT.

Comments on this clone: A far larger clone is just one base off, so this is likely a read error. The sample contains more than one DNA sequence encoding this CDR3. J is TRDJ3 and V is TRDV2, with 11 bases lining up with TRDD3. The V segment lost 4 bases and the J segment 0 bases; nucleotides outside the gene matches: 13. The germline V gene encodes CDR1 GEAIGNYY and CDR2 EKD. This CDR3 has 21 residues. The CDR3 DNA follows: TGTGCCTGTGATACCGTGGTGGGGGATACGGGGAGCTCCTGGGACACCCGACAGATGTTTTTC. Translated, it gives CACDTVVGDTGSSWDTRQMFF.

Details on this clone: A far larger clone lies a single base away; this is likely a read error. The sample holds other DNA sequences that translate to the same CDR3. The rearrangement links TRDV2 to TRDJ3; 9 nucleotides align to TRDD3. The V segment lost 4 bases and the J segment 1 base; nucleotides outside the gene matches: 4. From germline, CDR1 is GEAIGNYY and CDR2 EKD. The CDR3 has 17 amino acids. CDR3 DNA sequence: TGTGCCTGTGATAGTACTGGGGGATCCTGGGACACCCGACAGATGTTTTTC. This encodes CACDSTGGSWDTRQMFF.

Concerning this clone itself: A far larger clone is one nucleotide away, so this likely arose from a read error. This chain uses TRDV2 with TRDJ1; 13 positions agree with TRDD3. The CDR3 length is 18 residues. After removal of 3 bases from V and 0 bases from J, the junction contained 9 bases not matched to a gene. In germline, CDR1 is GEAIGNYY, CDR2 EKD. The chain's CDR3 is CACDSCTGGYAYTDKLIF. CDR3 sequence (DNA): TGTGCCTGTGACTCCTGTACTGGGGGATACGCATACACCGATAAACTCATCTTT.

A note on this clone: This probably arose from a read error, given a far larger clone one base away. This chain links TRDV2 with TRDJ2; TRDD3 aligns across 13 bases. From germline, CDR1 is GEAIGNYY and CDR2 EKD. This CDR3 spans 15 amino acids. V was pared by 2 bases and J by 9 bases, with 5 bases of the junction left unmatched. CDR3 in DNA: TGTGCCTGTGACAACTGGGGGATACGCACAACACAACTCTTCTTT. Protein: CACDNWGIRTTQLFF.

Regarding this clone: Other DNA sequences in the sample encode the same CDR3. The gene calls are TRDV2 and TRDJ1; 12 bases agree with TRDD3. With V trimmed by 2 bases and J by 5 bases, 5 bases remained unmatched. Looked up from germline, CDR1 is GEAIGNYY and CDR2 is EKD. This CDR3 has 15 amino acids. The CDR3 nucleotides are TGTGCCTGTGACAACCTGGGGGATACGACTGATAAACTCATCTTT. Translating it yields CACDNLGDTTDKLIF.